The following is a T cell receptor (beta chain) sequence with its context. The data are from a study of T cell changes during pregnancy in multiple sclerosis. Only in-frame clones appear in the TCRdb table, and some are missing; sequencing was by immunoSEQ multiplex PCR. The sample includes 35,000 to 40,000 clones, about 92% of them seen just once. The germline V and J ends were trimmed by 7 bases and 0 bases, with 13 bases remaining between them. This CDR3 spans 14 amino acids. The germline V gene encodes CDR1 LNHDA and CDR2 SQIVND (reference sequence). Here the sequenced sample was CD8+ T cells from peripheral blood mononuclear cells, taken in the third trimester of pregnancy. The chain recombines TRBV19 with TRBJ2-7; D is unresolved. The sequence was collected from a female donor with multiple sclerosis, enrolled in a pregnancy study. CDR3 sequence: CASKLGDNSYEQYF. CDR3 sequence (DNA): TGTGCCAGTAAACTTGGCGACAACTCCTACGAGCAGTACTTC.